The source of this T cell receptor beta chain is a study of post-analysis software for immune sequencing data. Study outcomes and limitations: The study found TRBV5-6, TRBV5-1 and TRBV20-1 among about five TRBV segments more frequent in patients than controls.

Unique molecular identifiers were present in the TCR beta cDNA libraries. TCRdb re-called the PCR reads through MiXCR, storing one row per CDR3 protein. The sample lists about 540,000 distinct CDR3 sequences, 34% seen once, with under 7% in the top ten. This clonotype has just a few counts. Its specificity is not known. The germline V gene encodes CDR1 MNHEY and CDR2 SVGAGI. The CDR3 runs 15 residues. Trimming stripped 7 bases from V and 5 bases from J, with 18 bases between. The chain employs TRBV6-5 and TRBJ2-1; perhaps TRBD2 as D (5 bases). Sequenced input: blood. The origin of this receptor is a girl aged 2-17 years with multiple sclerosis. The CDR3 spells CASNPYRGTHNEQFF. As DNA, the CDR3 is TGTGCCAGCAATCCCTACCGGGGAACCCACAATGAGCAGTTCTTC.